This TCR beta chain derives from a study of blood T cells in healthy people across ages. In regard to this clonotype: Its target is not known. One end of the junction fails to match germline, which may point to a read error.

Alongside a J-beta primer mix, a sample-barcoded 5' primer served in a second PCR lasting 7 to 11 cycles. Each CDR3 protein is one row after TCRdb ran MiXCR on the 5' RACE reads. This table holds approximately 730,000 distinct CDR3 sequences, 40% to 65% found once. Study conclusions and caveats: Donor CMV infection status was unknown, possibly confounding age-related changes in expanded clonotypes. There were more naive CD4+ cells and higher diversity in long-lived donors than in aged donors.

Germline CDR1 is SGDLS and CDR2 is YYNGEE. The CDR3 consists of 14 residues. Roughly 10 milliliters of peripheral blood were drawn from each donor into EDTA-treated tubes. PBMCs numbering at least 6.5 million were isolated per sample. The chain combines TRBV9 with TRBJ2-1; possible D gene TRBD1, 6 bases. The sequencing input was blood. The clonotype was recovered from an elderly man in good health. CDR3 amino acids: CASSGTATYSEQFF. CDR3 bases: TGTGCCAGCAGCGGGACAGCTACCTACAGTGAGCAGTTCTTC.